This T cell receptor (beta chain) was captured by sequencing in a study of cytomegalovirus exposure and HLA in healthy donors. Overall study results and limits: About 87% or about 30% of the time was how often most TCR beta V segments were productive, according to an earlier analysis. Later analysis identified several of the most significant clusters that appeared linked to common viral pathogens.

This clone has only a few counts. Its antigen is unknown. Sequence at one end of the junction differs from germline and may be a read error. There are 11 residues in the CDR3. Germline CDR1 and CDR2: SNHLY and FYNNEI. 60 Vbeta and 13 Jbeta primers were used in PCR. Produced via immunoSEQ multiplex PCR; TCRdb's table is partial and in-frame only. The data contain 180,000 or so clones, 76% of them seen just once; the ten biggest clones take up less than 0.9%. The specimen sequenced was PBMCs. J is TRBJ2-7 and V is TRBV2, with 9 bases fitting TRBD1. The clonotype originates from a female donor in good health and CMV-seronegative. The CDR3 protein is CASSEWGTGMF. The CDR3 region has the DNA TGTGCCAGCAGTGAATGGGGGACAGGGATGTTC.